This T cell receptor beta chain was documented in a study of OX40 agonist ivuxolimab in advanced cancers. Turning to the study itself: Previous treatment with anti-PD-1, anti-PD-L1 or anti-CTLA-4 therapy was allowed; 35% to 50% had received some.

V lost 4 bases and J 1 base, leaving 10 bases between the germline ends. Germline values: CDR1 GTSNPN, CDR2 SVGIG (reference sequence). This CDR3 region has 13 residues. Using immunoSEQ multiplex PCR, the repertoire was profiled, and TCRdb retains in-frame clones only, with some absent. The sample holds roughly 64,000 clones; roughly nine tenths are singletons and the top ten take roughly 0.77%. The rearrangement joins TRBV30 to TRBJ1-1, with a tentative D call TRBD1 (5 bases). The TCR was taken from an adult with an advanced solid tumor such as melanoma, head and neck, liver or kidney cancer. The sample in question was CD4+ or CD8+ T cells sorted from blood, obtained in a trial of the OX40 agonist ivuxolimab. CDR3 sequence (DNA): TGTGCCTGGAATGTCGGGGGGAACACTGAAGCTTTCTTT. It specifies CAWNVGGNTEAFF. Full variable domain (outside the CDR3, taken from reference TRBV30 and TRBJ1-1): SQTIHQWPATLVQPVGSPLSLECTVEGTSNPNLYWYRQAAGRGLQLLFYSVGIGQISSEVPQNLSASRPQDRQFILSSKKLLLSDSGFYLCAWNVGGNTEAFFGQGTRLTVV.